This T cell receptor beta chain was documented in a study of blood T cells in healthy people across ages (dated by TCRdb to the mid-2010s). General notes on the study: Template switching captured roughly one uniquely barcoded TCR beta cDNA molecule per two T cells in model experiments. Using deep sequencing normalized with unique cDNA molecular identifiers, the study measured how TCR beta repertoire diversity changes with age. To avoid experimental bias, donors of different ages were distributed randomly across sequencing lanes. The study analyzed two additional independent replicas of 1 million unique cDNA reads from the same blood draw for two donors, one aged 18 to 29 and one aged 80 or older. Four age groups were formed from the donors: young (average approximately 15 years), middle-aged (around 37), aged (under 70) and long-lived (82). General findings and caveats noted by the study authors: Because the CMV infection status of the donors was unknown, age-related changes in expanded clonotypes may potentially have been confounded. Compared with the aged group, more naive CD4+ T cells, fewer expanded clones and increased TCR diversity were shown by the long-lived group, suggesting age selection. Observed TCR beta diversity per million T cells fell roughly linearly with age, and a significant reduction was already apparent by age about 36. A strong correlation was found between observed TCR beta diversity and the percentage of naive T cells measured by flow cytometry. Estimates of total diversity from one million sequenced T cells were regarded as lower bounds and underestimates. Because profiling used bulk unsorted PBMCs, naive and antigen-experienced compartments could not be compared conclusively.

Library creation used 5' RACE. Instrument on record: Illumina HiSeq 2500. A second PCR of roughly 6 to 11 cycles was run with a J-beta primer mix and a sample-barcoded 5' primer. A template-switch 5' adaptor carrying 12 random nucleotides introduced a unique molecular identifier onto each TCR beta cDNA molecule. Each sample yielded at least 3 million CDR3-containing paired-end reads. First-strand cDNA synthesis was performed from all RNA using the Mint cDNA synthesis kit, with priming by a TRBC-specific oligonucleotide. After uracil-DNA glycosylase treatment, a first 18-cycle PCR used universal primers M1SS and BC2_uni_R on all cDNA. As for the original processing: For normalization, 1 million high-quality reads, each with a distinct molecular identifier, were randomly selected from each sample. Reads with shared molecular identifiers were discarded instead of being binned into consensus sequences. MiTCR, with a Q25 quality threshold and the strictest error-elimination algorithm, was used for CDR3 identification, clonotype clustering and error correction. A nonparametric unseen species model with Euler transformation was used to estimate a lower bound on total TCR beta diversity. The raw public reads went through TCRdb reprocessing: fastp at Q25, MiXCR clone calling, in-frame beta chains kept. Rows merge per CDR3 protein into single entries with the most common DNA and genes. These V and J calls derive from TCRdb rather than the authors' analysis. In all, the sample holds 1.5 million to 2 million distinct CDR3 sequences, and less than 50% of those were seen once. Of the sample, around 2.1% falls within the top ten clones.

Note on this clonotype: This receptor's antigen is unknown. No quality values exist for individual bases; no much larger clone is one base distant.

Sequences DFQATT (CDR1) and SNEGSKA (CDR2) are obtained from the germline V gene (reference sequence). Trimming at the junction amounts to 3 bases on V and 7 bases on J, and the germline ends lie 15 bases apart. Including the terminal cysteine and phenylalanine, the CDR3 comprises 14 residues. Just CDR3 DNA is preserved here, 42 bases in frame from base 1. Systemically healthy Caucasian individuals from Russia, about 38 in total and aged 6 to 90 years, were included as donors. Each donor gave about 9.8 milliliters of peripheral blood, drawn into EDTA-treated Vacutainer tubes. Ficoll-Paque density-gradient centrifugation was used to isolate PBMCs, with at least 7 million obtained per sample. Trizol reagent was used to extract total RNA from PBMCs, with at least 5 micrograms per sample. For every donor, an aliquot of PBMCs went through flow cytometry to measure the percentages of naive CD45RAhigh/CD27high T cells.

Sequencing input: blood. In this chain, TRBV20-1 is recombined with TRBJ1-4; D gene: possibly TRBD1, on 5 matching bases. This clonotype was obtained from a woman in her forties in good health. The CDR3 protein is CSASSGAGPEKLFF. The DNA sequence reads TGCAGTGCTAGTTCCGGGGCAGGTCCTGAAAAACTGTTTTTT.